The present TCR beta chain was sequenced within a study of T cell responses to AZD1222 COVID-19 vaccine. Sequencing was performed with immunoSEQ multiplex PCR; in TCRdb, only in-frame clones are kept and a portion is missing. The data contain about 150,000 clones, 85% to 95% of them seen just once; the ten biggest clones take up about 1.6%. Germline CDR1 and CDR2: MNHEY and SVGAGI. The CDR3 spans 15 residues. Trimming removed 4 bases from V and 4 bases from J; junction bases left unmatched: 7. Findings of the study overall: The breadth and depth of Spike-specific TCRs increased once two AZD1222 doses had been given. Females made up more of the donors, who were largely white British, and clonal diversity may have come out too low. Reportedly, close to half of spike-specific TCRs are directed against unmutated variant regions.

Turning to this clone: Its antigen is as yet unknown.

The chain links TRBV6-5 to TRBJ2-7; 10 nucleotides line up with TRBD1. The sequenced sample was peripheral blood, obtained 28 days after the second AZD1222 dose. This TCR was sampled from an adult who received the AZD1222 COVID-19 vaccine. CDR3 DNA: TGTGCCAGCAGTTGGGGACAGGGGTCAGCGTACGAGCAGTACTTC. This translates into CASSWGQGSAYEQYF.